One and the same sample provided the 24 T cell receptor beta chains below, sequenced in a study of cytomegalovirus exposure and HLA in healthy donors. With 60 Vbeta and 13 Jbeta primers, the PCR was carried out. Sequencing was performed with immunoSEQ multiplex PCR; in TCRdb, only in-frame clones are kept and a portion is missing. The table records some 200,000 clones, more than 65% of them present only once. The sequenced sample was PBMCs. These receptors originate from a man younger than 30 in good health and CMV-seronegative.

The rearrangement uses TRBV4-1 and TRBJ1-4, with D perhaps TRBD1 (5 bases). This CDR3 spans 15 amino acids. Trimming stripped 1 base from V and 8 bases from J, with 14 bases between. CDR1 is MGHRA and CDR2 is YSYEKL in the germline V gene. This CDR3 is CASSQVPGFGEKLFF. The DNA of the CDR3 is TGCGCCAGCAGCCAAGTCCCAGGGTTTGGGGAAAAACTGTTTTTT.

The chain has TRBV5-1 and TRBJ2-1; 9 positions match TRBD2. The ends lost 7 bases at V and 3 bases at J; junction bases unmatched: 8. In germline, CDR1 is SGHRS, CDR2 YFSETQ. The CDR3 covers 15 residues. CDR3 loop: CASVGIAGVYNEQFF. In DNA form, the CDR3 reads TGCGCCAGCGTCGGAATAGCGGGAGTCTACAATGAGCAGTTCTTC. Filled out from reference TRBV5-1 and TRBJ2-1, the complete variable domain reads KAGVTQTPRYLIKTRGQQVTLSCSPISGHRSVSWYQQTPGQGLQFLFEYFSETQRNKGNFPGRFSGRQFSNSRSEMNVSTLELGDSALYLCASVGIAGVYNEQFFGPGTRLTVL.

The chain joins TRBV30 to TRBJ1-5, with D tentatively TRBD1 (6 bases). There are 14 residues in the CDR3. V gave up 2 bases and J gave up 2 bases, with 10 bases separating them. CDR1 and CDR2 (germline): GTSNPN, SVGIG (reference sequence). The CDR3 bases are TGTGCCTGGAGTATGTCAGGGGGCAATCAGCCCCAGCATTTT. This gives the protein CAWSMSGGNQPQHF.

The chain recombines TRBV6-1 with TRBJ1-1, with a possible D match to TRBD1 (5 bases). V was shortened by 6 bases and J by 4 bases, with 15 bases between the two germline ends. The germline V gene encodes CDR1 MNHNS and CDR2 SASEGT. The CDR3 has 14 amino acids. This chain's CDR3 is CASSQQTVGTEAFF. CDR3 nucleotide sequence: TGTGCCAGCAGCCAGCAGACAGTAGGCACTGAAGCTTTCTTT.

This chain joins TRBV25-1 and TRBJ2-7, with 9 bases matching TRBD1. The CDR3 has 15 amino acids. The J segment lost 1 base and the V segment lost 5 bases, leaving 6 bases of the junction unmatched. Germline CDR1 and CDR2: MGHDK and SYGVNS. In DNA form, the CDR3 reads TGTGCCAGCAGTCGATTGACAGGGGGTTCCTACGAGCAGTACTTC. It codes for CASSRLTGGSYEQYF.

In the case of this clone: This CDR3 is also generated by other DNA sequences in the sample. The rearrangement joins TRBV30 to TRBJ1-5, with TRBD1 identical over 8 bases. With 2 bases clipped from V and 6 bases from J, the junction kept 6 bases outside the gene matches. The CDR3 sequence is 14 residues long. Germline assignment: CDR1 GTSNPN and CDR2 SVGIG (reference sequence). The CDR3 here is CAWSPGQGSQPQHF. The CDR3 region has the DNA TGTGCCTGGAGTCCAGGACAGGGTAGTCAGCCCCAGCATTTT.

This sequence joins TRBV27 and TRBJ2-1, with no clear D. Trimming removed 2 bases from V and 5 bases from J, with 7 bases in between. CDR3 length equals 13 residues. Per germline, CDR1 MNHEY and CDR2 SMNVEV (reference sequence). The CDR3 DNA follows: TGTGCCAGCAGTTTAGGGCGCGACAATGAGCAGTTCTTC. Its protein is CASSLGRDNEQFF.

This clone was recorded a few times. The V gene is TRBV6-6, the J gene TRBJ2-5; 8 bases map to TRBD2. The CDR3 length is 15 residues. The junction had 5 bases not matched to a gene; V was cut back by 0 bases and J by 5 bases. CDR1 is MNHNY, CDR2 SVGAGI, per germline (reference sequence). CDR3 nucleotides: TGTGCCAGCAGTTACTCGAATACGGGGGGGGAGACCCAGTACTTC. This encodes CASSYSNTGGETQYF.

This clone came up once. The genes are TRBV2 and TRBJ1-2; TRBD1 might be the D (5 bases). Germline V gene data show CDR1 as SNHLY and CDR2 as FYNNEI. The ends were cut back, 0 bases at V and 5 bases at J, with 10 bases in the middle. The length of the CDR3 is 14 residues. The CDR3 here is CASSEALRGYGYTF. The DNA of the CDR3 is TGTGCCAGCAGTGAAGCGCTTAGGGGATATGGCTACACCTTC.

This clone appeared once. The V call is TRBV5-5, the J call TRBJ2-5; D is possibly TRBD1 (6 bases). V dropped 3 bases and J dropped 5 bases, with 20 bases sitting between them. The CDR3 is made up of 16 amino acids. The germline CDR1 and CDR2 sequences are SGHKS and YYEKEE (reference sequence). The CDR3 here is CASSWGYKGDPETQYF. DNA for the CDR3: TGTGCCAGCAGCTGGGGGTACAAGGGGGACCCGGAGACCCAGTACTTC.

The V gene is TRBV2, the J gene TRBJ1-1, with 11 positions matching TRBD1. Germline CDR1 and CDR2: SNHLY and FYNNEI. There are 12 residues in the CDR3. With 8 bases clipped from V and 8 bases from J, the junction kept 4 bases outside the gene matches. The CDR3 coding sequence is TGTGCCAGCGGATGGGACAGGGGGGAAGCTTTCTTT. This encodes CASGWDRGEAFF.

This clone was seen only a few times. V usage is TRBV30 and J usage is TRBJ2-4, with 7 bases identical to TRBD1. The CDR3 has 15 amino acids. Germline CDR1 GTSNPN, CDR2 SVGIG (reference sequence). V lost 3 bases and J lost 1; bases outside the gene matches: 6. The CDR3 bases are TGTGCCTGGAGGAAGGGGGCGTGGGCCAAAAACATTCAGTACTTC. It is translated as CAWRKGAWAKNIQYF.

This clone was observed a handful of times. This sequence joins TRBV5-1 and TRBJ1-2; 9 nucleotides line up with TRBD1. The germline gives CDR1 SGHRS, CDR2 YFSETQ. V trimming: 0 bases; J trimming: 5 bases; junction bases outside the gene matches: 5. The CDR3 totals 15 residues. Here the CDR3 DNA reads TGCGCCAGCAGCTTGGGGACAGGGGTTAGGTATGGCTACACCTTC. Its protein is CASSLGTGVRYGYTF.

The gene calls are TRBV7-9 and TRBJ1-2; D may be TRBD1 (6 bases). The CDR3 totals 15 residues. The V gene lost 5 bases and the J gene lost 5 bases, with 18 bases spanning the gap. Germline V gene sequence: CDR1 SEHNR, CDR2 FQNEAQ (reference sequence). In DNA form, the CDR3 reads TGTGCCAGCAGCCAAGGGGGGGGAATGGGATATGGCTACACCTTC. It specifies CASSQGGGMGYGYTF.

The CDR3 DNA reads TGTGCCTGGAGTGTACTGTTCGGACTAGCGGGACCAGATACGCAGTATTTT. This sequence encodes CAWSVLFGLAGPDTQYF. V gene TRBV30 combines with J gene TRBJ2-3, with TRBD2 matching 12 bases. Trimming took 0 bases from V and 4 from J; bases not matched to a gene: 8. Germline lookup yields CDR1 GTSNPN and CDR2 SVGIG (reference sequence). The CDR3 is 17 amino acids.

The chain is built from TRBV7-2 and TRBJ2-5, with no clear D. The CDR3 loop spans 13 amino acids. Germline CDR1 SGHTA, CDR2 FQGNSA. Trimming removed 1 base at V and 2 bases at J, with 5 bases between. The CDR3 nucleotides are TGTGCCAGCAGCTTAGTGCGTCAAGAGACCCAGTACTTC. This codes for CASSLVRQETQYF.

The chain uses TRBV19 and TRBJ1-3; D remains ambiguous. The germline V and J ends were trimmed by 6 bases and 0 bases, with 15 bases remaining between them. The CDR3 loop spans 16 amino acids. Germline CDR1 reads LNHDA; CDR2 reads SQIVND (reference sequence). Here the CDR3 reads CASSNGGGDSGNTIYF. The CDR3, as DNA: TGTGCCAGTAGCAATGGCGGCGGCGACTCTGGAAACACCATATATTTT.

J is TRBJ2-3 and V is TRBV7-2; D not resolved. The CDR3 sequence is 17 residues long. The V gene lost 1 base and the J gene lost 5 bases, with 19 bases spanning the gap. Germline CDR1 is SGHTA and CDR2 is FQGNSA. The CDR3: CASSLDSFRSILDTQYF. The CDR3 bases are TGTGCCAGCAGCTTAGATTCGTTTCGATCAATACTAGATACGCAGTATTTT.

CDR3 coding DNA: TGTGCCAGCAGTTTTGGCGGGTCATGGGGAACAGCCAACACCGGGGAGCTGTTTTTT. It encodes CASSFGGSWGTANTGELFF. This chain joins TRBV28 and TRBJ2-2; perhaps TRBD2 as D (5 bases). Deletions cut 3 bases from V and 2 bases from J, with 22 bases between. The V gene's germline CDR1 is MDHEN and CDR2 SYDVKM. This CDR3 is 19 amino acids long.

A few counts support this clone. The chain joins TRBV5-4 to TRBJ2-7, with 7 bases fitting TRBD2. The germline gives CDR1 SGHNT, CDR2 YYREEE (reference sequence). V was clipped by 1 base and J by 5 bases; unmatched bases: 6. This CDR3 comprises 14 residues. DNA for the CDR3: TGTGCCAGCAGCTTGCCCAGCGGGACTAACGAGCAGTACTTC. Its protein product is CASSLPSGTNEQYF.

The rearrangement uses TRBV6-1 and TRBJ1-2; 8 bases map to TRBD1. This CDR3 has 14 amino acids. V lost 7 bases and J lost 2; bases outside the gene matches: 6. Per germline, CDR1 MNHNS and CDR2 SASEGT. The CDR3 region has the DNA TGTGCCAGCATGGGGACAGGAAACAACTATGGCTACACCTTC. Its translation is CASMGTGNNYGYTF.

The J gene is TRBJ2-7, the V gene TRBV15; 9 bases are a match to TRBD2. The CDR3 is 14 amino acids. The V segment lost 0 bases and the J segment 10 bases; nucleotides outside the gene matches: 7. Germline values: CDR1 LNHNV, CDR2 YYDKDF (reference sequence). The CDR3 DNA reads TGTGCCACCAGCAGAGATCCGATAGCGGGAGACCAGTACTTC. It is translated as CATSRDPIAGDQYF.

This clone was observed a handful of times. The junction departs from germline at one end; a sequencing error may be responsible. The gene calls are TRBV7-9 and TRBJ1-4; 8 bases line up with TRBD1. Germline V gene lookup returns CDR1 SEHNR and CDR2 FQNEAQ (reference sequence). This CDR3 region has 16 residues. The CDR3: CSSSLSIGQGGEKLFF. In nucleotides, the CDR3 is TGTTCCAGCAGCCTTAGTATCGGACAGGGAGGTGAAAAACTGTTTTTT. The variable domain in full, completed from reference TRBV7-9 and TRBJ1-4, reads DTGVSQNPRHKITKRGQNVTFRCDPISEHNRLYWYRQTLGQGPEFLTYFQNEAQLEKSRLLSDRFSAERPKGSFSTLEIQRTEQGDSAMYLCSSSLSIGQGGEKLFFGSGTQLSVL.

The gene calls are TRBV28 and TRBJ1-2; TRBD1 is a possible D gene (5 bases). Trimming shortened V by 4 bases and J by 7 bases, and 10 bases separated the two germline ends. CDR3 length: 12 amino acids. Germline V gene lookup returns CDR1 MDHEN and CDR2 SYDVKM. The CDR3 DNA reads TGTGCCAGCAGTTCAGGGTGGCGTGGCTACACCTTC. As protein: CASSSGWRGYTF.